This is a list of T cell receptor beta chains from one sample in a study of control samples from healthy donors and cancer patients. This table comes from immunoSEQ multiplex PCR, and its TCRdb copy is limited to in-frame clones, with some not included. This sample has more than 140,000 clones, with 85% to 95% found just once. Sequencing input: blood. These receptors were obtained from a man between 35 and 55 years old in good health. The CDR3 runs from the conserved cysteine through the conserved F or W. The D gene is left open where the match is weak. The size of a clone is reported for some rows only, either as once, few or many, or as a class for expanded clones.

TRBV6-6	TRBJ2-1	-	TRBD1	CASSYSAGGSYNEQFF	TGTGCCAGCAGTTACTCAGCAGGGGGCTCCTACAATGAGCAGTTCTTC
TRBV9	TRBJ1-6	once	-	CASSAGVSSYNSPLHF	TGTGCCAGCAGTGCGGGAGTGAGCTCCTATAATTCACCCCTCCACTTT
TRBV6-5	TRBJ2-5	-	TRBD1	CASSRQGFGTQYF	TGTGCCAGCAGTCGACAGGGATTCGGGACCCAGTACTTC
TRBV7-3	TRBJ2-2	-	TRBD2	CASSLAGAGELFF	TGTGCCAGCAGCTTAGCGGGGGCCGGGGAGCTGTTTTTT
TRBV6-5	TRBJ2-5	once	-	CASSLRVRQETQYF	TGTGCCAGCAGCCTCAGGGTGCGCCAAGAGACCCAGTACTTC
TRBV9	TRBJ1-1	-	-	CASSVLSGMNTEAFF	TGTGCCAGCAGCGTATTATCAGGAATGAACACTGAAGCTTTCTTT
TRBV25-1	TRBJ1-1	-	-	CASRMGGSVTEAFF	TGTGCCAGCAGGATGGGCGGTAGTGTCACTGAAGCTTTCTTT
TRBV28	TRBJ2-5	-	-	CASSFPGIETQYF	TGTGCCAGCAGTTTCCCAGGGATAGAGACCCAGTACTTC
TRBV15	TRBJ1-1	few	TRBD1	CATSREGTGGARTEAFF	TGTGCCACCAGCAGAGAGGGGACAGGGGGTGCTCGCACTGAAGCTTTCTTT
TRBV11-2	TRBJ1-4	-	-	CASSPTGGTNEKLFF	TGTGCCAGCAGCCCCACGGGAGGTACTAATGAAAAACTGTTTTTT
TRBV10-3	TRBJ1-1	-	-	CAMRTGENTEAFF	TGTGCCATGAGGACCGGGGAGAACACTGAAGCTTTCTTT
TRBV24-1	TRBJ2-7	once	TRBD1	CATSDPGQPYEQYF	TGTGCCACCAGTGACCCGGGACAGCCTTACGAGCAGTACTTC
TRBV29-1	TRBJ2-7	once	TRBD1	CSVGGDRTIYEQYF	TGCAGCGTTGGAGGGGACAGGACGATCTACGAGCAGTACTTC
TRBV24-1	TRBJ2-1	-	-	CATSDPPRRTEQFF	TGTGCCACCAGTGATCCGCCGCGGCGGACTGAGCAGTTCTTC
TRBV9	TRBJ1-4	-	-	CASSPQHATNEKLFF	TGTGCCAGCAGCCCCCAACATGCAACTAATGAAAAACTGTTTTTT
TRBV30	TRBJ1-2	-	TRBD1	CAWRGTGDYGYTF	TGTGCCTGGAGAGGGACAGGCGACTATGGCTACACCTTC
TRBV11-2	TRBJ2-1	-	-	CASSLVGMSSYNEQFF	TGTGCCAGCAGCTTAGTCGGGATGAGCTCCTACAATGAGCAGTTCTTC
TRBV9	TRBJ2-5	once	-	CASSVGGNSETQYF	TGTGCCAGCAGCGTCGGAGGGAATTCGGAGACCCAGTACTTC
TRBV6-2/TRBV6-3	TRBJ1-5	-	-	CASSYGFGGQPQHF	TGTGCCAGCAGTTACGGGTTTGGGGGACAGCCCCAGCATTTT
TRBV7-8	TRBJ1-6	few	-	CASSLGAGREGDSPLHF	TGTGCCAGCAGCTTAGGAGCCGGGAGAGAGGGGGATTCACCCCTCCACTTT
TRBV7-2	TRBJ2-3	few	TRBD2	CASSQLAAINTDTQYF	TGTGCCAGCAGCCAACTAGCGGCAATCAACACAGATACGCAGTATTTT
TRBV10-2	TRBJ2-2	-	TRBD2	CASSEKLAGGANTGELFF	TGCGCCAGCAGTGAGAAACTAGCGGGGGGTGCGAACACCGGGGAGCTGTTTTTT
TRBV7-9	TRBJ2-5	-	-	CASSLVRAETQYF	TGTGCCAGCAGCTTAGTCAGGGCAGAGACCCAGTACTTC
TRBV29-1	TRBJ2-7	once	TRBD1	CSVEQGDRASYEQYF	TGCAGCGTTGAACAGGGGGACAGGGCCTCCTACGAGCAGTACTTC
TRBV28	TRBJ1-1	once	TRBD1	CASTTPYRGNTEAFF	TGTGCCAGCACCACCCCCTACAGGGGGAACACTGAAGCTTTCTTT
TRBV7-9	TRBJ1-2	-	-	CASSLGTDHYGYTF	TGTGCCAGCAGCTTAGGGACGGACCACTATGGCTACACCTTC
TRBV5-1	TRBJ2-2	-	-	CASSGQWDGGELFF	TGCGCCAGCAGCGGGCAGTGGGATGGCGGGGAGCTGTTTTTT
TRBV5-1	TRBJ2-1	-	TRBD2	CASSSPGTSGGASEQFF	TGCGCCAGCAGCTCTCCGGGGACTAGCGGGGGGGCCTCTGAGCAGTTCTTC
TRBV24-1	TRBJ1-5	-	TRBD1	CATSDRDRGPSQPQHF	TGTGCCACCAGTGACCGGGACAGGGGGCCGAGTCAGCCCCAGCATTTT
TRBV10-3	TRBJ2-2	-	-	CAIRSPFRGELFF	TGTGCCATCAGGTCACCCTTTCGCGGGGAGCTGTTTTTT
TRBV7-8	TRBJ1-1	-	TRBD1	CASSERDRALQAFF	TGTGCCAGCAGCGAAAGGGACAGGGCTCTACAAGCTTTCTTT
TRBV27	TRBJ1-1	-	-	CASSLGNLRVNTEAFF	TGTGCCAGCAGTTTAGGCAACTTAAGAGTGAACACTGAAGCTTTCTTT
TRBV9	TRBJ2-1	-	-	CASSLAGDHSYNEQFF	TGTGCCAGCAGCTTAGCCGGTGACCACTCCTACAATGAGCAGTTCTTC
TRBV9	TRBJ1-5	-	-	CASSVGGDSNQPQHF	TGTGCCAGCAGCGTAGGAGGGGATAGCAATCAGCCCCAGCATTTT
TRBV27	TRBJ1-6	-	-	CASSLTSPLPPLHF	TGTGCCAGCAGTTTAACGTCCCCCCTACCACCCCTCCACTTT
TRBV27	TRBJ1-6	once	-	CASSPRGGRSSYNSPLHF	TGTGCCAGCAGTCCTCGGGGGGGACGCAGCTCCTATAATTCACCCCTCCACTTT
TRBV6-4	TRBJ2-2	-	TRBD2	CASSETSGRATGELFF	TGTGCCAGCAGTGAAACTAGCGGGAGGGCCACCGGGGAGCTGTTTTTT
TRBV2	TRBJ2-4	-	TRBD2	CASIGGRGAKNIQYF	TGTGCCAGCATCGGAGGGAGGGGAGCCAAAAACATTCAGTACTTC
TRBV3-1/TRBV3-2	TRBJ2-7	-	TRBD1	CASSHWTGQYEQYF	TGTGCCAGCAGCCACTGGACAGGGCAATACGAGCAGTACTTC
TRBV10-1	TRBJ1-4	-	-	CASSEGTTNEKLFF	TGCGCCAGCAGTGAGGGGACAACTAATGAAAAACTGTTTTTT
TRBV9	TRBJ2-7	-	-	CASSVGERVTSTWEQYF	TGTGCCAGCAGCGTAGGCGAGAGGGTGACATCTACTTGGGAGCAGTACTTC
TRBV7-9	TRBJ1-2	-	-	CASSLGSGGYTF	TGTGCCAGCAGCTTAGGTTCCGGCGGCTACACCTTC
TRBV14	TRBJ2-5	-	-	CASSQGNPETQYF	TGTGCCAGCAGCCAAGGGAACCCCGAGACCCAGTACTTC
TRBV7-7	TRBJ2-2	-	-	CASSPNRGWGRDTGELFF	TGTGCTAGCAGCCCAAACAGAGGCTGGGGGCGAGACACCGGGGAGCTGTTTTTT
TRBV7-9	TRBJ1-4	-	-	CASSLAPLRAGDEKLFF	TGTGCCAGCAGCTTAGCCCCTCTCAGGGCGGGGGATGAAAAACTGTTTTTT
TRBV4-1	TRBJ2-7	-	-	CASSQGFVYEQYF	TGCGCCAGCAGCCAAGGGTTCGTCTACGAGCAGTACTTC
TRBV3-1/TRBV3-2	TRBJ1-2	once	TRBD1	CASSLTSAGTGDNGYTF	TGTGCCAGCAGCCTAACCTCCGCCGGGACAGGGGATAATGGCTACACCTTC
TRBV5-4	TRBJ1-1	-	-	CASSRDPGPVNTEAFF	TGTGCCAGCAGCCGGGACCCGGGACCGGTGAACACTGAAGCTTTCTTT
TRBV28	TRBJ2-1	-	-	CASRSPPGRPYNEQFF	TGTGCCAGCAGATCACCTCCGGGCCGACCGTACAATGAGCAGTTCTTC
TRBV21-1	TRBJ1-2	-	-	CASSKAGRLGSWGYTF	TGTGCCAGCAGCAAAGCGGGCCGATTGGGATCGTGGGGCTACACCTTC
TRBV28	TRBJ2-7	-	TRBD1	CASSLNRGPGEQYF	TGTGCCAGCAGTTTAAACAGGGGGCCGGGGGAGCAGTACTTC
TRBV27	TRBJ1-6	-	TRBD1	CASSSGGRNSPLHF	TGTGCCAGCAGTTCAGGGGGCAGGAATTCACCCCTCCACTTT
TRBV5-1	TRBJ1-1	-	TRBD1	CASSLGRGGGEMGTEAFF	TGCGCCAGCAGCCTAGGGCGTGGAGGGGGCGAGATGGGCACTGAAGCTTTCTTT
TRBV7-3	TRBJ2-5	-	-	CASSLIRLAETQYF	TGTGCCAGCAGCTTAATACGGCTGGCGGAGACCCAGTACTTC
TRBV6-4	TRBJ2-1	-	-	CASSDGAREQFF	TGTGCCAGCAGTGACGGGGCGCGCGAGCAGTTCTTC
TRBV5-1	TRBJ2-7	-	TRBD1	CASSGGQGAREQYF	TGCGCCAGCAGCGGGGGACAGGGGGCGCGTGAGCAGTACTTC
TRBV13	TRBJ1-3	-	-	CASSSQLNQDSYSGNTIYF	TGTGCCAGCAGCTCACAATTAAACCAAGACTCCTACTCTGGAAACACCATATATTTT
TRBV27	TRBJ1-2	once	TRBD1	CASRDRGLYYGYTF	TGTGCCAGCCGGGACAGGGGGCTATATTATGGCTACACCTTC